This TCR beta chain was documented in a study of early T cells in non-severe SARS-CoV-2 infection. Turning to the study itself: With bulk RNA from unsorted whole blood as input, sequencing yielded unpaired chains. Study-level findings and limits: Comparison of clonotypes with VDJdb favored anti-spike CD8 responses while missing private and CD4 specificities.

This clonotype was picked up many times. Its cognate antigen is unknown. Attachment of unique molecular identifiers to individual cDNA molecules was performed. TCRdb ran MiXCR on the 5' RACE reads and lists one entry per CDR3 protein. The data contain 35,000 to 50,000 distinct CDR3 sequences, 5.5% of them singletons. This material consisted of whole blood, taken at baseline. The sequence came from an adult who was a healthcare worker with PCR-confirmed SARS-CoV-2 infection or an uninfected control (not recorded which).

CDR3 sequence: CASQETQYF. The CDR3 coding sequence is TGTGCCAGCCAAGAGACCCAGTACTTC. This chain links TRBV10-3 with TRBJ2-5; D is ambiguous. CDR3 length equals 9 residues. The germline CDR1 and CDR2 sequences are ENHRY and SYGVKD. Trimming took off 10 bases at V and 1 base at J, with 1 base between the two ends.